Listed here are 30 T cell receptor beta chains from one sample, sequenced in a study of blood T cell repertoires in COVID-19. Produced via immunoSEQ multiplex PCR; TCRdb's table is partial and in-frame only. The table has some 200,000 clones, around 81% seen once; the top ten hold about 2.4%. The sequenced sample was peripheral blood. These receptors were collected from an older woman with acute or convalescent COVID-19.

V is TRBV11-2 and J is TRBJ1-2, with D unresolved. From germline, CDR1 is SGHAT and CDR2 FQNNGV. The CDR3 sequence is 14 residues long. V was cut by 0 bases and J by 5 bases, with 10 bases left in between. This CDR3 is CASSLDLRNYGYTF. CDR3 nucleotide sequence: TGTGCCAGCAGCTTAGATCTCAGGAATTATGGCTACACCTTC.

The chain recombines TRBV10-3 with TRBJ2-3, with D perhaps matching TRBD1 (6 bases). V lost 10 bases, J lost 0 bases, and 17 bases lay in between. The CDR3 is 15 amino acids. The germline gives CDR1 ENHRY, CDR2 SYGVKD. This CDR3 is CATETGPTSTDTQYF. CDR3 coding DNA: TGTGCCACCGAAACAGGGCCGACTAGCACAGATACGCAGTATTTT.

The chain uses TRBV6-2 or TRBV6-3 and TRBJ1-6; the D gene is possibly TRBD1 (5 bases). Trimming shortened V by 3 bases and J by 6 bases, and 9 bases separated the two germline ends. Germline CDR1 MNHEY, CDR2 SVGEGT. This CDR3 comprises 14 residues. Here the CDR3 DNA reads TGTGCCAGCAGTTATGGACATGCTAATTCACCCCTCCACTTT. Its protein product is CASSYGHANSPLHF.

This chain joins TRBV6-5 and TRBJ1-2; a possible D gene is TRBD1 (6 bases). Trimming left V 6 bases short and J 8 bases short, with 16 bases between. The CDR3 is made up of 13 amino acids. The germline V gene has CDR1 MNHEY and CDR2 SVGAGI. This chain's CDR3 is CASRGLADRGYTF. The CDR3 DNA sequence: TGTGCCAGCAGAGGACTTGCCGACAGGGGCTACACCTTC.

This chain links TRBV11-3 with TRBJ2-7; D gene unclear. This CDR3 is built from 14 residues. CDR1 is SGHNT, CDR2 YENEEA, per germline. The V end lost 0 bases, the J end lost 1 base, and 7 bases lay between the germline ends. The CDR3: CASSLDLQSYEQYF. CDR3 DNA sequence: TGTGCCAGCAGCTTAGATCTACAGTCCTACGAGCAGTACTTC.

The chain uses TRBV7-9 and TRBJ2-3; 7 bases align to TRBD1. With V trimmed by 2 bases and J by 4 bases, 12 bases remained unmatched. This CDR3 has 17 residues. Looked up from germline, CDR1 is SEHNR and CDR2 is FQNEAQ (reference sequence). In DNA form, the CDR3 reads TGTGCCAGCAGCTTATCTGGGAAGACAGGGCTGGCAGATACGCAGTATTTT. Translation: CASSLSGKTGLADTQYF.

As for this clone: The identical CDR3 is also encoded by other nucleotide sequences in the sample. The V and J genes are TRBV3-1 (or the pseudogene TRBV3-2) and TRBJ1-2; D remains ambiguous. This CDR3 is built from 15 residues. CDR1 is LGHDT and CDR2 is YNNKEL in the germline V gene (reference sequence). Trimming removed 1 base from V and 7 bases from J, with 16 bases in between. Here the CDR3 reads CASSQAGQTAGGYTF. CDR3 sequence (DNA): TGTGCCAGCAGCCAAGCTGGGCAGACGGCGGGTGGCTACACCTTC.

The V gene is TRBV14, the J gene TRBJ2-1; 7 bases are a match to TRBD1. V gave up 0 bases and J gave up 12 bases; unmatched junction bases: 14. Germline CDR1 reads SGHDN; CDR2 reads FVKESK. The CDR3 consists of 16 residues. The CDR3 loop is CASSQDFGRGYLRQFF. DNA of the CDR3: TGTGCCAGCAGCCAAGATTTCGGCAGGGGGTATCTTCGGCAGTTCTTC.

The gene calls are TRBV3-1 (or the pseudogene TRBV3-2) and TRBJ1-2, with D unclear. V was cut by 4 bases and J by 7 bases, with 16 bases left in between. Germline V gives CDR1 LGHDT, CDR2 YNNKEL (reference sequence). The CDR3 spans 14 residues. CDR3 sequence: CASSPRTARGGYTF. CDR3 sequence (DNA): TGTGCCAGCAGCCCCAGGACGGCGCGGGGTGGCTACACCTTC.

This chain joins TRBV24-1 and TRBJ2-5, with 10 bases fitting TRBD2. The germline gives CDR1 KGHDR, CDR2 SFDVKD. The CDR3 extends over 18 amino acids. V shed 4 bases, J shed 3 bases, and the junction held 13 bases outside the gene matches. The CDR3 DNA sequence: TGTGCCACCAGTGAAATGAGGGGAGCGGGGGGGCCAAAAGAGACCCAGTACTTC. It yields the protein CATSEMRGAGGPKETQYF.

V and J are TRBV24-1 and TRBJ1-6, with D unclear. There are 12 residues in the CDR3. Trimming removed 4 bases at V and 13 bases at J, with 10 bases between. CDR1 is KGHDR, CDR2 SFDVKD, per germline. The CDR3 protein is CATSDRFGPLHF. The CDR3 DNA reads TGTGCCACCAGTGACAGGTTCGGCCCCCTCCACTTT.

This clone was counted between two and nine times. The rearrangement joins TRBV19 to TRBJ1-2, with no clear D. Per the germline V gene, CDR1 is LNHDA and CDR2 is SQIVND (reference sequence). The CDR3 is 14 amino acids. V dropped 7 bases and J dropped 5 bases, with 17 bases sitting between them. CDR3 in amino acids: CASKVTAGRYGYTF. The CDR3 coding sequence is TGTGCCAGTAAAGTAACGGCGGGGAGATATGGCTACACCTTC.

Only one count was recorded for this clone. The chain uses TRBV7-2 and TRBJ2-3; 11 bases map to TRBD2. The trim removed 5 bases at V and 11 bases at J, leaving 9 bases unmatched. This CDR3 comprises 14 residues. In germline, CDR1 is SGHTA, CDR2 FQGNSA. CDR3 DNA: TGTGCCAGCAGCCCAGGACTAGCGGGCCACGAGCAGTATTTT. This gives the protein CASSPGLAGHEQYF.

V gene TRBV7-2 combines with J gene TRBJ2-7; a possible D gene is TRBD1 (6 bases). Germline V CDR1 and CDR2: SGHTA, FQGNSA. CDR3 length: 13 residues. Trimming shortened V by 5 bases and J by 0 bases, and 8 bases separated the two germline ends. As DNA, the CDR3 is TGTGCCAGCAGCACAGGGATCTCCTACGAGCAGTACTTC. Translated: CASSTGISYEQYF.

The J gene is TRBJ1-1, the V gene TRBV30; the D gene is possibly TRBD1 (5 bases). This CDR3 region has 15 residues. V lost 4 bases to trimming and J lost 0 bases, with 15 bases between them. Germline lookup yields CDR1 GTSNPN and CDR2 SVGIG (reference sequence). CDR3 sequence reads: CAWIWAGQLNTEAFF. CDR3 bases: TGTGCCTGGATCTGGGCAGGGCAATTGAACACTGAAGCTTTCTTT.

The chain recombines TRBV5-4 with TRBJ1-2; TRBD1 aligns across 8 bases. CDR3 size: 13 residues. Germline CDR1 reads SGHNT; CDR2 reads YYREEE (reference sequence). With 4 bases clipped from V and 2 bases from J, the junction kept 1 base outside the gene matches. The CDR3 DNA sequence: TGTGCCAGCAGCCGGACAGGGAACTATGGCTACACCTTC. Residues: CASSRTGNYGYTF.

The chain uses TRBV30 and TRBJ1-5; 10 nucleotides line up with TRBD1. The junction had 10 bases not matched to a gene; V was cut back by 2 bases and J by 6 bases. The CDR3 spans 16 residues. Germline CDR1 GTSNPN, CDR2 SVGIG (reference sequence). CDR3 loop: CAWSSVGTGVFQPQHF. For the CDR3, the DNA is TGTGCCTGGAGTTCCGTTGGGACAGGGGTATTTCAGCCCCAGCATTTT.

The chain links TRBV5-1 to TRBJ2-1; TRBD1 matches at 7 bases. The CDR3 spans 15 residues. J was trimmed by 9 bases and V by 2 bases; bases with no gene match: 11. Germline CDR1 reads SGHRS; CDR2 reads YFSETQ. This CDR3 is CASSLFRDRAAEQFF. The CDR3 DNA sequence: TGCGCCAGCAGCTTATTCCGAGACAGGGCTGCTGAGCAGTTCTTC.

The chain couples TRBV4-1 to TRBJ1-5; D is undetermined. This CDR3 spans 14 amino acids. With 4 bases removed from V and 6 bases from J, the gap between germline ends came to 13 bases. Germline V gene sequence: CDR1 MGHRA, CDR2 YSYEKL. CDR3 loop: CASSREGGSQPQHF. Written as DNA, the CDR3 is TGCGCCAGCAGCCGGGAGGGAGGGAGTCAGCCCCAGCATTTT.

This clone has a handful of counts. This chain links TRBV7-8 with TRBJ1-6; TRBD1 agrees at 12 bases. This CDR3 region has 18 residues. With V trimmed by 2 bases and J by 9 bases, 11 bases remained unmatched. Germline V CDR1 and CDR2: SGHVS, FQNEAQ. This CDR3 reads CASSLRSGTGGNVSPLHF. The CDR3 nucleotides are TGTGCCAGCAGCTTAAGGTCCGGGACAGGGGGCAATGTTTCACCCCTCCACTTT.

This clone was counted a single time. The chain couples TRBV7-8 to TRBJ2-1, with 11 bases identical to TRBD2. Germline CDR1 and CDR2: SGHVS and FQNEAQ. This CDR3 comprises 16 residues. V lost 5 bases and J lost 6; bases outside the gene matches: 9. CDR3 DNA: TGTGCCAGCAGCGCCCAACCTAGCGGGGGGTTCAATGAGCAGTTCTTC. Encoded protein: CASSAQPSGGFNEQFF.

This clone is a singleton in its sample. The chain links TRBV2 to TRBJ1-2; D is possibly TRBD1 (5 bases). CDR3 length: 16 amino acids. Germline-derived CDR1 and CDR2 are SNHLY and FYNNEI. The V and J ends lost 3 bases and 5 bases respectively, with 19 bases between them. CDR3 sequence reads: CASSDIVSWAGYGYTF. The CDR3 coding sequence is TGTGCCAGCAGTGATATAGTTAGTTGGGCAGGGTATGGCTACACCTTC.

This clone appeared a few times. The chain uses TRBV28 and TRBJ1-1, with 7 bases fitting TRBD1. Germline V gene data show CDR1 as MDHEN and CDR2 as SYDVKM. There are 12 residues in the CDR3. J was trimmed by 10 bases and V by 1 base; bases with no gene match: 3. The CDR3 DNA follows: TGTGCCAGCAGTTTATTACAGGGGACAGCTTTCTTT. Its translation: CASSLLQGTAFF.

V usage is TRBV10-3 and J usage is TRBJ1-1; no definite D call. The CDR3 loop spans 15 amino acids. In germline, CDR1 is ENHRY, CDR2 SYGVKD. Trimming cost V 2 bases and J 2 bases, with 12 bases left between them. In DNA form, the CDR3 reads TGTGCCATCAGTGAGATCAAGAGATCAAACACTGAAGCTTTCTTT. Encoded protein: CAISEIKRSNTEAFF.

The sample holds one count of this clone. The chain carries TRBV7-9 and TRBJ2-2; D is undetermined. Trimming stripped 4 bases from V and 0 bases from J, with 12 bases between. The CDR3 has 16 amino acids. CDR1 and CDR2 (germline): SEHNR, FQNEAQ (reference sequence). CDR3 bases: TGTGCCAGCAGCTCTGGCCCCCTGACGAACACCGGGGAGCTGTTTTTT. Its protein is CASSSGPLTNTGELFF.

The chain carries TRBV5-1 and TRBJ2-1; TRBD1 agrees at 10 bases. The CDR3 covers 16 residues. Trimming cost V 3 bases and J 8 bases; bases outside gene matches: 11. Germline values: CDR1 SGHRS, CDR2 YFSETQ. CDR3 DNA sequence: TGCGCCAGCAGCTGGAATGTGGGACAGGGGCTCGATGAGCAGTTCTTC. Translating it yields CASSWNVGQGLDEQFF.

V and J are TRBV5-6 and TRBJ1-2; 8 bases are shared with TRBD1. Germline V gene data show CDR1 as SGHDT and CDR2 as YYEEEE. The CDR3 covers 13 residues. J lost 5 bases, V lost 5 bases, and 5 bases had no gene match. CDR3 nucleotides: TGTGCCAGCAGACAAGACAGGGGTTATGGCTACACCTTC. As protein: CASRQDRGYGYTF.

The CDR3 loop is CASTSPREGNSPLHF. CDR3 nucleotides: TGTGCCAGCACTTCCCCCCGGGAGGGTAATTCACCCCTCCACTTT. The chain is built from TRBV6-5 and TRBJ1-6; D not resolved. V gave up 7 bases and J gave up 6 bases, with 16 bases separating them. Germline-derived CDR1 and CDR2 are MNHEY and SVGAGI. The CDR3 runs 15 residues.

This sequence joins TRBV2 and TRBJ2-5; 7 bases agree with TRBD2. The germline V gene has CDR1 SNHLY and CDR2 FYNNEI. This CDR3 is 15 amino acids long. V lost 4 bases to trimming and J lost 3 bases; unmatched junction nucleotides: 8. The CDR3 protein is CASSVRASGEETQYF. The CDR3 DNA is TGTGCCAGCAGTGTGAGGGCTAGCGGCGAAGAGACCCAGTACTTC.

The gene calls are TRBV5-6 and TRBJ2-7; 10 bases agree with TRBD1. The CDR3 sequence is 12 residues long. CDR1 and CDR2 (germline): SGHDT, YYEEEE. Trimming cost V 7 bases and J 5 bases; bases outside gene matches: 3. Here the CDR3 reads CASGTGANEQYF. CDR3 nucleotide sequence: TGTGCCAGCGGGACAGGGGCTAACGAGCAGTACTTC.